Each of the 24 T cell receptor beta chains below was sequenced from the same sample in a study of response to subunit inactivated influenza vaccine. TCRdb itself ran the RT-PCR reads through MiXCR, one entry per CDR3 protein. The sample holds under 850,000 distinct CDR3 sequences; around 18% are singletons and the top ten take under 13%. The sequencing used PBMCs from blood, collected 4 to 6 days after vaccination. The receptors shown here come from a man between 45 and 60 years old who received an inactivated influenza vaccine.

This sequence joins TRBV15 and TRBJ2-1; 8 nucleotides match TRBD2. The CDR3 is 20 residues long. The ends lost 1 base at V and 7 bases at J; junction bases unmatched: 21. The V gene's germline CDR1 is LNHNV and CDR2 YYDKDF (reference sequence). This CDR3 is CATSRGDLWDYAGGQNEQFF. For the CDR3, the DNA is TGTGCCACCAGCAGAGGAGATTTATGGGACTACGCGGGGGGCCAGAATGAGCAGTTCTTC.

This clonotype was counted a few times. The chain carries TRBV12-3 or TRBV12-4 and TRBJ1-2; D gene unclear. The length of the CDR3 is 12 residues. The germline V and J ends were trimmed by 8 bases and 3 bases, with 10 bases remaining between them. CDR3 sequence (DNA): TGTGCCAGCGCGGGAAGGGACTATGGCTACACCTTC. It yields the protein CASAGRDYGYTF.

The chain couples TRBV25-1 to TRBJ1-1, with 7 bases lining up with TRBD1. CDR1 and CDR2 (germline): MGHDK, SYGVNS. Unmatched junction bases numbered 3, after V lost 5 bases and J lost 6 bases. CDR3 length: 12 residues. CDR3 sequence: CASSQGQAEAFF. DNA for the CDR3: TGTGCCAGCAGTCAAGGACAGGCTGAAGCTTTCTTT.

This clonotype was recorded a few times. The chain combines TRBV6-2 or TRBV6-3 with TRBJ1-1, with no clear D. CDR3 length: 14 residues. Germline V lookup: CDR1 MNHEY, CDR2 SVGEGT. Between the trimmed V and J ends, which lost 3 bases and 0 bases, there was a span of 8 bases. The CDR3 DNA follows: TGTGCCAGCAGTTATTTAGGGCTGAACACTGAAGCTTTCTTT. It yields the protein CASSYLGLNTEAFF.

The J gene is TRBJ2-2, the V gene TRBV6-1; TRBD1 agrees at 8 bases. The CDR3 covers 16 residues. With V trimmed by 6 bases and J by 7 bases, 13 bases remained unmatched. Germline values: CDR1 MNHNS, CDR2 SASEGT. The CDR3 here is CASRQWQGAHGGELFF. DNA for the CDR3: TGTGCCAGCAGGCAATGGCAGGGGGCTCACGGCGGGGAGCTGTTTTTT.

This chain joins TRBV28 and TRBJ2-3; D remains ambiguous. This CDR3 contains 15 residues. Germline assignment: CDR1 MDHEN and CDR2 SYDVKM. Trimming took off 5 bases at V and 4 bases at J, with 16 bases between the two ends. This CDR3 reads CASSVTPGLADTQYF. The DNA for the CDR3 is TGTGCCAGCAGTGTTACCCCGGGCCTAGCAGATACGCAGTATTTT.

The table lists this clonotype with a few counts. The chain combines TRBV5-1 with TRBJ2-5; D perhaps matches TRBD1 (5 bases). The V and J ends lost 2 bases and 1 base respectively, with 9 bases between them. The germline gives CDR1 SGHRS, CDR2 YFSETQ. This CDR3 contains 14 residues. This CDR3 is CASSFPTVQETQYF. The DNA of the CDR3 is TGCGCCAGCAGCTTCCCGACAGTCCAAGAGACCCAGTACTTC.

V and J are TRBV27 and TRBJ2-7; D might be TRBD1 (5 bases). Germline-derived CDR1 and CDR2 are MNHEY and SMNVEV (reference sequence). The CDR3 is 17 amino acids. Trimming left V 6 bases short and J 1 base short, with 22 bases between. The CDR3 spells CASSPNRWGFGSYEQYF. DNA for the CDR3: TGTGCCAGCAGCCCTAATAGATGGGGCTTTGGGTCCTACGAGCAGTACTTC.

The chain uses TRBV10-2 and TRBJ1-5; D perhaps matches TRBD1 (6 bases). The CDR3 is made up of 14 amino acids. Germline CDR1 is WSHSY and CDR2 is SAAADI. The V end lost 4 bases, the J end lost 2 bases, and 9 bases lay between the germline ends. In DNA, the CDR3 is TGCGCCAGCAGTGCTTACAGGGGCAATCAGCCCCAGCATTTT. Translated: CASSAYRGNQPQHF.

This clonotype has ten or more counts. The chain employs TRBV28 and TRBJ2-3; no reliable D call. The CDR3 extends over 11 amino acids. Between the trimmed V and J ends, which lost 2 bases and 10 bases, there was a span of 7 bases. Germline V gives CDR1 MDHEN, CDR2 SYDVKM. The CDR3 loop reads CASSLGLPQYF. CDR3 nucleotides: TGTGCCAGCAGTTTAGGTCTCCCGCAGTATTTT.

The chain joins TRBV11-1 to TRBJ2-3, with a tentative D call TRBD1 (6 bases). Per germline, CDR1 SGHAT and CDR2 FQDESV (reference sequence). Trimming took off 4 bases at V and 2 bases at J, with 31 bases between the two ends. The CDR3 sequence is 21 residues long. The CDR3 nucleotides read TGTGCCAGCAGCTACTTAAGGTGGCAGGGGAGTCGAATTGTCGTCACAGATACGCAGTATTTT. Translation gives CASSYLRWQGSRIVVTDTQYF.

This sequence joins TRBV4-3 and TRBJ2-2, with 11 bases matching TRBD2. Germline values: CDR1 LGHNA, CDR2 YSLEER. V shed 4 bases and J 11 bases; nucleotides not matched to a gene: 12. The CDR3 loop spans 16 amino acids. The CDR3 DNA follows: TGCGCCAGCAGCCGCATAGGACTAGCGGGTCGCACCGAGCTGTTTTTT. Its protein is CASSRIGLAGRTELFF.

This clonotype has a handful of counts. The chain combines TRBV15 with TRBJ2-7; D is unresolved. The CDR3 has 13 amino acids. Between the trimmed V and J ends, which lost 0 bases and 2 bases, there was a span of 5 bases. From germline, CDR1 is LNHNV and CDR2 YYDKDF (reference sequence). CDR3 DNA: TGTGCCACCAGCAGAGAACAGACCTACGAGCAGTACTTC. Amino acid sequence: CATSREQTYEQYF.

In its sample, this clonotype was seen a few times. The CDR3 DNA reads as TGTGCCACCAGCGTAGACCTCTCCTACGAGCAGTACTTC. Its translation: CATSVDLSYEQYF. The chain links TRBV15 to TRBJ2-7; D not certain. The CDR3 totals 13 residues. CDR1 is LNHNV, CDR2 YYDKDF, per germline (reference sequence). V lost 5 bases and J lost 0, with 8 bases in between.

This clonotype was detected many times. The chain combines TRBV4-3 with TRBJ1-1; possibly TRBD1 for D (6 bases). The CDR3 is 16 residues long. The germline CDR1 and CDR2 sequences are LGHNA and YSLEER. V was clipped by 0 bases and J by 1 base, with 12 bases between them. CDR3 bases: TGCGCCAGCAGCCAAGATCGGACAGTCGGGAACACTGAAGCTTTCTTT. Translated: CASSQDRTVGNTEAFF.

This clonotype was observed a handful of times. The rearrangement joins TRBV5-1 to TRBJ1-1; D may be TRBD1 (6 bases). Trimming shortened V by 0 bases and J by 4 bases, and 10 bases separated the two germline ends. Germline CDR1 SGHRS, CDR2 YFSETQ. The CDR3 is 14 amino acids. This chain's CDR3 is CASSLVGGSTEAFF. The CDR3 DNA follows: TGCGCCAGCAGCTTGGTAGGGGGGAGCACTGAAGCTTTCTTT.

At least ten counts were recorded for this clonotype. The V call is TRBV10-3, the J call TRBJ2-5, with D unresolved. Germline lookup yields CDR1 ENHRY and CDR2 SYGVKD. The CDR3 runs 15 residues. With 0 bases removed from V and 0 bases from J, the gap between germline ends came to 8 bases. The CDR3 coding sequence is TGTGCCATCAGTGAGTCGACGTCGTACCAAGAGACCCAGTACTTC. This codes for CAISESTSYQETQYF.

This clonotype was counted only a few times. The chain is built from TRBV20-1 and TRBJ1-2; 7 positions match TRBD1. Germline V gives CDR1 DFQATT, CDR2 SNEGSKA (reference sequence). After removal of 3 bases from V and 8 bases from J, the junction contained 9 bases not matched to a gene. There are 13 residues in the CDR3. The CDR3 spells CSASFPTGVGYTF. The CDR3 nucleotides are TGCAGTGCTAGTTTCCCAACAGGGGTCGGCTACACCTTC.

This sequence joins TRBV5-1 and TRBJ2-2, with D possibly being TRBD1 or TRBD2 (6 bases each). Looked up from germline, CDR1 is SGHRS and CDR2 is YFSETQ. V was cut by 2 bases and J by 0 bases, with 17 bases left in between. CDR3 length: 18 residues. The CDR3 sequence is CASSFIRGRTANTGELFF. In DNA, the CDR3 is TGCGCCAGCAGCTTCATCCGGGGGAGGACAGCGAACACCGGGGAGCTGTTTTTT.

This clonotype showed up many times. This chain uses TRBV28 with TRBJ2-5, with D tentatively TRBD2 (6 bases). The CDR3 loop spans 14 amino acids. Germline V lookup: CDR1 MDHEN, CDR2 SYDVKM. The V end lost 3 bases, the J end lost 2 bases, and 10 bases lay between the germline ends. CDR3 region: CASSFFGGQETQYF. CDR3 nucleotides: TGTGCCAGCAGTTTTTTCGGGGGTCAAGAGACCCAGTACTTC.

This clonotype was seen a handful of times. This rearrangement joins TRBV7-2 to TRBJ2-7; 8 bases match TRBD2. Germline CDR1 and CDR2: SGHTA and FQGNSA. The length of the CDR3 is 15 residues. V shed 1 base and J 3 bases; nucleotides not matched to a gene: 5. The chain's CDR3 is CASSLGTSGIYEQYF. CDR3 DNA: TGTGCCAGCAGCTTAGGTACTAGCGGAATCTACGAGCAGTACTTC.

This chain connects TRBV6-2 or TRBV6-3 to TRBJ2-7; D is unresolved. The germline CDR1 and CDR2 sequences are MNHEY and SVGEGT. V lost 6 bases and J 2 bases, leaving 14 bases between the germline ends. This CDR3 has 14 amino acids. CDR3 protein: CASRMTKSPYEQYF. For the CDR3, the DNA is TGTGCCAGCAGGATGACGAAAAGCCCCTACGAGCAGTACTTC.

This rearrangement joins TRBV29-1 to TRBJ1-2; no clear D gene. Trimming took off 0 bases at V and 8 bases at J, with 22 bases between the two ends. CDR1 and CDR2 from the germline V gene are SQVTM and ANQGSEA. The CDR3 spans 16 residues. CDR3 protein: CSVEDLGWSPQYGYTF. The CDR3 coding sequence is TGCAGCGTTGAAGATCTAGGGTGGAGTCCTCAGTACGGCTACACCTTC.

This clonotype showed up just a few times. This CDR3 is CASRDLANEQFF. The CDR3 region has the DNA TGTGCCAGCAGAGATCTAGCTAATGAGCAGTTCTTC. This chain connects TRBV7-9 to TRBJ2-1, with D perhaps TRBD2 (5 bases). This CDR3 is 12 amino acids long. Germline loops: CDR1 SEHNR, CDR2 FQNEAQ (reference sequence). V lost 6 bases and J lost 7, with 10 bases in between.